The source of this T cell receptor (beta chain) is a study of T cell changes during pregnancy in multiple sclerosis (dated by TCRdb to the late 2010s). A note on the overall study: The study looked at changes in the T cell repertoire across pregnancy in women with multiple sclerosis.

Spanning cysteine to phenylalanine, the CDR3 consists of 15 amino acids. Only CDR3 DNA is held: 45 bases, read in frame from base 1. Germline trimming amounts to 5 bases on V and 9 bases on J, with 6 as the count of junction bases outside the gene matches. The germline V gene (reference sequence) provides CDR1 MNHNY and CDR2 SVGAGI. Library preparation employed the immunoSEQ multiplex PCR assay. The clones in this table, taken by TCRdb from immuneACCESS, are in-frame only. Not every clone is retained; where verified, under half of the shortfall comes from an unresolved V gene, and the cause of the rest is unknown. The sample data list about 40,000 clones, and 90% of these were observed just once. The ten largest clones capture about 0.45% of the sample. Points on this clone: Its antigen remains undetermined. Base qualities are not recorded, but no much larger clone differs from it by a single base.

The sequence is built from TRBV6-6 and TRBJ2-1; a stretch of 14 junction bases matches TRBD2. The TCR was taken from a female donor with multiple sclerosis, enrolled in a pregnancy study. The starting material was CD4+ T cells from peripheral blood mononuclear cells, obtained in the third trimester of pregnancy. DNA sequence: TGTGCCAGCAGTACCGGGACTAGCGGGAGTCCTGAGCAGTTCTTC. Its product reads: CASSTGTSGSPEQFF.